This T cell receptor beta chain came from a study of human T cells and chemical hapten exposure. Study-level background: Subjects had 2% DPC placed on about 2 cm by about 2 cm of upper inner arm skin for sensitization. Notes on the study in general: There was a positive correlation between PT1 expanded TCR counts and patch test score. In comparison with controls, expanded TCRs gave rise to a significantly larger number of large CDR3 similarity clusters.

Time point: patch test 3, about 24 weeks after DPC sensitization. Documented treatment: therapeutic diphenylcyclopropenone sensitization with weekly scalp DPC. Germline CDR1 SGHAT, CDR2 FQNNGV. This CDR3 comprises 15 residues. Concerning this clonotype itself: What it recognizes is unknown. At one end, the junction sequence differs from germline, possibly due to a read error.

One entry per CDR3 protein, called by TCRdb with MiXCR from the RACE reads. Of tens of thousands of distinct CDR3 sequences in the sample, 13% were seen once. The chain has TRBV11-2 and TRBJ2-5, with no clear D. The TCR sequence derives from a woman aged 45-65 years with alopecia areata. Some clones in this sample may be carry-over from other donors' samples. The sequenced sample was whole blood, obtained in connection with sensitization to the hapten diphenylcyclopropenone (DPC). The CDR3 coding sequence is TGTGCCAGAAGCTTAGATAACGGCGCCTTAGGGACCCAGTACTTC. Protein: CARSLDNGALGTQYF.